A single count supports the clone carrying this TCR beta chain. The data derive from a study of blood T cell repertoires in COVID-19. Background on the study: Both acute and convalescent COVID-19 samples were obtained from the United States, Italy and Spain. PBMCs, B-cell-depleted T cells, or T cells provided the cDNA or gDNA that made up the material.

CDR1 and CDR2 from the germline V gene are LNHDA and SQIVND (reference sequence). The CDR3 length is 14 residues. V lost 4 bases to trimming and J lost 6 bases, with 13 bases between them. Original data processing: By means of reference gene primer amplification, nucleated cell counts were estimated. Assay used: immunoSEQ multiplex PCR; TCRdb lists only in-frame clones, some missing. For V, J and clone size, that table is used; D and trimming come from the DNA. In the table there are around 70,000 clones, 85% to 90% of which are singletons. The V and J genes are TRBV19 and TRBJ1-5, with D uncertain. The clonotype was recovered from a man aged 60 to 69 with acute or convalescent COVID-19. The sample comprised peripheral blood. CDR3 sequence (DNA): TGTGCCAGTAGTAACTCGGGGAATACTCAGCCCCAGCATTTT. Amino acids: CASSNSGNTQPQHF.